This T cell receptor beta chain was profiled in a study of regulatory T cells in long-lasting Graves disease. Arm-PCR of CDR3 regions and iRepertoire HTBI primers were the basis on which TCR beta libraries were built. One entry per CDR3 protein results from TCRdb running MiXCR on the multiplex PCR reads. Here the sample spans around 500,000 distinct CDR3 sequences, roughly 12% being singletons. This clonotype has a count of ten or more. The germline CDR1 and CDR2 sequences are GTSNPN and SVGIG (reference sequence). This CDR3 is 11 amino acids long. V shed 3 bases and J shed 2 bases, with 3 bases lying between them. Time point reported: newly diagnosed GD, antithyroid drugs for less than 3 months. RNA isolated from PBMCs was used to make the TCR library. This same sample was also taken into another study, of T cells in Graves' hyperthyroidism and ophthalmopathy.

V and J are TRBV30 and TRBJ2-3, with D hard to call. The sample consisted of peripheral blood mononuclear cells (PBMCs), taken at new diagnosis, from a patient treated with antithyroid drugs. The sequence derives from a man in his thirties or forties with Graves disease. The CDR3, as DNA: TGTGCCTGGAGCCCCACAGATACGCAGTATTTT. Protein: CAWSPTDTQYF.